This TCR beta chain appears in the sequencing data of a study of STAT3 mutations in large granular lymphocyte leukemia. Turning to the study itself: Roughly half of the longitudinally sequenced T-LGLL patients carried detectable canonical activating STAT3 mutations. Study-wide points: At least one immunodominant TCR beta clonotype appeared in every T-cell large granular lymphocyte leukemia patient. Clonal expansion was inferred from other time points because no sample existed at each clone's first appearance. After therapy, about 30% of the 18 patients switched clonotypes, all new clones STAT3 wild type.

V trimming: 4 bases; J trimming: 7 bases; junction bases outside the gene matches: 8. Germline V gives CDR1 SGHRS, CDR2 YFSETQ. The CDR3 extends over 15 amino acids. On this clone itself: Antigen: not known.

Measured with immunoSEQ multiplex PCR; TCRdb has only the in-frame clones, and not every one. The data show 12,000 or so clones, 85% to 90% seen once. This clonotype originated in a man older than 75 with T-cell large granular lymphocyte leukemia. Some clones in this sample may be carry-over from other donors' samples. The source material was peripheral blood mononuclear cells. The chain is built from TRBV5-1 and TRBJ1-6; 7 bases fit TRBD1. The CDR3 protein is CASSPQGFDNSPLHF. The DNA for the CDR3 is TGCGCCAGCAGCCCACAGGGGTTTGACAATTCACCCCTCCACTTT.